A single sample gave rise to the 30 T cell receptor beta chains below, sequenced in a study of CD8+ T cells in alopecia areata (dated by TCRdb to the late 2010s). What the time point label conveys for this sample: more than three weeks on oral tofacitinib. The sample's treatment or condition label is to be understood as: oral pan-JAK inhibitor, 5-10 mg twice daily. The library was prepared using the immunoSEQ multiplex PCR assay. RNA was extracted from all samples and reverse transcribed into cDNA, which served as template for TCR sequencing. The table comes from immuneACCESS by way of TCRdb, which keeps in-frame sequences with V and J called. Part of the clones is missing from these tables; in studies checked, under half for an unresolved V gene and the rest for unknown reasons. Present in this sample are some 200,000 clones, more than 55% of which were seen just once. The top ten constitute 3% to 3.5% of the sample.

The sample in question was CD4+ T cells sorted from blood, obtained at week 4, from a patient treated with tofacitinib. Receptors were obtained from a human donor with alopecia areata.

The V and J genes are TRBV18 and TRBJ2-1, with 9 positions matching TRBD1. Germline-derived CDR1 and CDR2 are KGHSH and LQKENI. The CDR3 sequence is 15 residues long. The V gene end was trimmed by 5 bases and the J gene end by 6 bases; junction bases not matched to a gene: 8. The CDR3 reads CASSFRQGVGNEQFF. DNA for the CDR3: TGTGCCAGCTCATTCCGACAGGGGGTCGGCAATGAGCAGTTCTTC.

This clone was found a few times. This chain uses TRBV7-2 with TRBJ2-1; weak D call: TRBD2 (7 bases). The CDR3 runs 15 residues. The germline gives CDR1 SGHTA, CDR2 FQGNSA. Trimming pared 7 bases from V and 4 bases from J, leaving 17 bases between. The DNA for the CDR3 is TGTGCCAGCACGCCAGACGGGGGGCGATACAATGAGCAGTTCTTC. Translation: CASTPDGGRYNEQFF.

The CDR3 region is CASSHGLAGTYEQYF. The CDR3 DNA reads as TGTGCCAGCAGCCACGGACTAGCGGGGACCTACGAGCAGTACTTC. This chain links TRBV4-2 with TRBJ2-7, with TRBD2 matching over 12 bases. With V trimmed by 3 bases and J by 2 bases, 2 bases remained unmatched. There are 15 residues in the CDR3. Germline V gene data show CDR1 as LGHNA and CDR2 as YNFKEQ.

This sequence joins TRBV7-2 and TRBJ1-6, with D perhaps TRBD1 (6 bases). V was pared by 8 bases and J by 12 bases, with 14 bases between. The CDR3 sequence is 12 residues long. Germline CDR1 reads SGHTA; CDR2 reads FQGNSA. Here the CDR3 DNA reads TGTGCCAGCGGCAGGGGAGTGGGACCCCTCCACTTT. Protein: CASGRGVGPLHF. Variable domain in full (rest from reference TRBV7-2 and TRBJ1-6): GAGVSQSPSNKVTEKGKDVELRCDPISGHTALYWYRQSLGQGLEFLIYFQGNSAPDKSGLPSDRFSAERTGGSVSTLTIQRTQQEDSAVYLCASGRGVGPLHFGNGTRLTVT.

This rearrangement joins TRBV2 to TRBJ2-3; D perhaps matches TRBD2 (5 bases). Germline-derived CDR1 and CDR2 are SNHLY and FYNNEI. The CDR3 runs 13 residues. V lost 11 bases, J lost 0 bases, and 12 bases lay in between. This CDR3 reads CASGRESTDTQYF. The CDR3 nucleotides read TGTGCCTCCGGAAGGGAGAGCACAGATACGCAGTATTTT.

This chain links TRBV30 with TRBJ2-7; D might be TRBD1 (7 bases). Germline V gives CDR1 GTSNPN, CDR2 SVGIG (reference sequence). V lost 3 bases to trimming and J lost 4 bases, with 13 bases between them. The CDR3 runs 13 residues. The CDR3 here is CAWRRQGGYEQYF. In DNA, the CDR3 is TGTGCCTGGAGAAGGCAGGGGGGTTACGAGCAGTACTTC.

This rearrangement joins TRBV25-1 to TRBJ2-1, with D perhaps matching TRBD1 (6 bases). V was trimmed by 3 bases and J by 5 bases, leaving 20 bases between them. The CDR3 is 17 amino acids. Germline assignment: CDR1 MGHDK and CDR2 SYGVNS. CDR3 amino acids: CASSDQGTILTNNEQFF. The CDR3 DNA follows: TGTGCCAGCAGTGATCAGGGGACCATTCTCACGAACAATGAGCAGTTCTTC.

This clone occurred a few times. The chain carries TRBV4-2 and TRBJ2-2, with D perhaps TRBD2 (5 bases). CDR1 and CDR2 (germline): LGHNA, YNFKEQ. The CDR3 runs to 15 residues. V was cut by 0 bases and J by 1 base, with 6 bases left in between. The CDR3 sequence is CASSQEAGNTGELFF. Here the CDR3 DNA reads TGTGCCAGCAGCCAAGAGGCGGGGAACACCGGGGAGCTGTTTTTT.

V is TRBV18 and J is TRBJ1-6; no clear D gene. CDR3 length: 14 residues. CDR1 is KGHSH, CDR2 LQKENI, per germline. V lost 5 bases and J lost 10, with 15 bases in between. CDR3 protein: CASSGGPEESPLHF. The CDR3 DNA reads as TGTGCCAGCTCAGGTGGGCCTGAGGAATCACCCCTCCACTTT.

CDR3 bases: TGTGCCAGCAGCCAAGAATCGGGAGCCAAAAACATTCAGTACTTC. It specifies CASSQESGAKNIQYF. This chain joins TRBV4-2 and TRBJ2-4; no clear D gene. This CDR3 region has 15 residues. The V end lost 0 bases, the J end lost 0 bases, and 6 bases lay between the germline ends. Germline assignment: CDR1 LGHNA and CDR2 YNFKEQ.

The chain joins TRBV11-2 to TRBJ2-5, with D possibly TRBD2 on 5 matching bases. CDR3 length: 11 amino acids. Trimming left V 5 bases short and J 9 bases short, with 10 bases between. CDR1 is SGHAT and CDR2 is FQNNGV in the germline V gene. CDR3 nucleotide sequence: TGTGCCAGCAGCGCTGACGGGGCCCAGTACTTC. Its translation is CASSADGAQYF.

The genes are TRBV28 and TRBJ1-5, with TRBD1 as a possible D gene (6 bases). V was cut by 6 bases and J by 12 bases, with 15 bases left in between. This CDR3 is 12 amino acids long. From germline, CDR1 is MDHEN and CDR2 SYDVKM. CDR3 region: CASSRGQSGQHF. DNA of the CDR3: TGTGCCAGCAGCCGGGGACAAAGTGGCCAGCATTTT.

This clone has more than one count but fewer than ten. This CDR3 is CASRKRSRPGSYNEQFF. The CDR3 nucleotides are TGTGCCAGCAGGAAAAGGAGCAGACCGGGCTCCTACAATGAGCAGTTCTTC. The genes are TRBV21-1 and TRBJ2-1; the table's D call of TRBD2 was not tested on the DNA. TRBV21-1 is a pseudogene. The CDR3 runs to 17 residues.

This sequence joins TRBV7-9 and TRBJ2-1; a weak D match, TRBD1 (6 bases). The CDR3 contains 13 residues. Trimming took 3 bases from V and 8 from J, leaving 11 bases between them. Germline assignment: CDR1 SEHNR and CDR2 FQNEAQ (reference sequence). The CDR3 sequence is CASSFSRGDEQFF. The CDR3 coding sequence is TGTGCCAGCAGCTTTTCCAGGGGCGATGAGCAGTTCTTC.

V is TRBV18 and J is TRBJ2-7, with TRBD2 matching 11 bases. CDR1 KGHSH and CDR2 LQKENI come from the germline V gene. This CDR3 comprises 15 residues. Germline trimming cut 2 bases from V and 2 bases from J; bases unmatched to any gene: 2. The CDR3 DNA follows: TGTGCCAGCTCACCATCTAGCGGGGGGACCTACGAGCAGTACTTC. Translation: CASSPSSGGTYEQYF. The variable domain in full, completed from reference TRBV18 and TRBJ2-7, reads NAGVMQNPRHLVRRRGQEARLRCSPMKGHSHVYWYRQLPEEGLKFMVYLQKENIIDESGMPKERFSAEFPKEGPSILRIQQVVRGDSAAYFCASSPSSGGTYEQYFGPGTRLTVT.

The J gene is TRBJ2-5, the V gene TRBV29-1, with 12 bases matching TRBD2. This CDR3 contains 18 residues. Trimming cost V 6 bases and J 2 bases; bases outside gene matches: 16. Germline-derived CDR1 and CDR2 are SQVTM and ANQGSEA. The CDR3 region has the DNA TGCAGCGTCGCCCCGGACCCAACTAGCGGGGGGCGGCAAGAGACCCAGTACTTC. It yields the protein CSVAPDPTSGGRQETQYF.

V usage is TRBV7-9 and J usage is TRBJ1-2; TRBD1 matches at 9 bases. CDR1 and CDR2 (germline): SEHNR, FQNEAQ (reference sequence). Germline trimming cut 4 bases from V and 8 bases from J; bases unmatched to any gene: 8. There are 14 residues in the CDR3. The CDR3 DNA is TGTGCCAGCAGCTCCAGGACAGGGGAAGAAGGCTACACCTTC. Its protein is CASSSRTGEEGYTF.

V is TRBV5-1 and J is TRBJ2-3; D unclear. The CDR3 contains 15 residues. V was pared by 4 bases and J by 0 bases, with 12 bases between. Germline CDR1 and CDR2: SGHRS and YFSETQ. The CDR3, as DNA: TGCGCCAGCAGCAGTTCCGCCCCCAGCACAGATACGCAGTATTTT. Its translation: CASSSSAPSTDTQYF.

The chain uses TRBV30 and TRBJ2-3; D is ambiguous. Germline-derived CDR1 and CDR2 are GTSNPN and SVGIG (reference sequence). The CDR3 covers 16 residues. Trimming removed 2 bases from V and 1 base from J, with 16 bases in between. The CDR3 loop reads CAWSRFSGSRTDTQYF. CDR3 coding DNA: TGTGCCTGGAGTCGCTTCTCCGGGTCCCGCACAGATACGCAGTATTTT.

This clone turned up a few times. CDR3 DNA: TGTGCCAGCAGCTTAACCAGGGAAAATCAGCCCCAGCATTTT. It yields the protein CASSLTRENQPQHF. The chain links TRBV7-2 to TRBJ1-5; tentatively, D is TRBD1 (5 bases). V dropped 2 bases and J dropped 4 bases, with 9 bases sitting between them. Germline V gives CDR1 SGHTA, CDR2 FQGNSA. CDR3 size: 14 residues.

V is TRBV29-1 and J is TRBJ2-5, with D maybe TRBD2 (5 bases). Trimming left V 5 bases short and J 5 bases short, with 9 bases between. The CDR3 runs 11 residues. Germline V gene sequence: CDR1 SQVTM, CDR2 ANQGSEA. This CDR3 reads CSVNRGETQYF. The DNA of the CDR3 is TGCAGCGTTAACAGAGGGGAGACCCAGTACTTC.

The rearrangement uses TRBV5-4 and TRBJ1-1; TRBD1 matches 12 bases. This CDR3 is 18 amino acids long. The V gene end was trimmed by 4 bases and the J gene end by 4 bases; junction bases not matched to a gene: 14. Looked up from germline, CDR1 is SGHNT and CDR2 is YYREEE (reference sequence). CDR3 protein: CASSPGDRGRGGRTEAFF. CDR3 DNA: TGTGCCAGCAGCCCGGGGGACAGGGGGCGCGGAGGTCGCACTGAAGCTTTCTTT.

This clone was detected a few times. Different DNA sequences within this sample yield the same CDR3. The chain recombines TRBV15 with TRBJ1-3; D is unclear. The germline V gene encodes CDR1 LNHNV and CDR2 YYDKDF (reference sequence). The CDR3 is 15 amino acids. Between the trimmed V and J ends, which lost 0 bases and 0 bases, there was a span of 6 bases. The CDR3 here is CATSRDRGSGNTIYF. The CDR3 nucleotides read TGTGCCACCAGCAGAGATCGGGGCTCTGGAAACACCATATATTTT.

V usage is TRBV5-1 and J usage is TRBJ2-3; no reliable D call. Germline lookup yields CDR1 SGHRS and CDR2 YFSETQ. The CDR3 consists of 14 residues. The V and J ends lost 0 bases and 0 bases respectively, with 5 bases between them. CDR3 residues: CASSLEQSTDTQYF. The CDR3 DNA reads as TGCGCCAGCAGCTTGGAACAGAGCACAGATACGCAGTATTTT.

The V call is TRBV11-2, the J call TRBJ1-2; unclear D gene. The CDR3 covers 14 residues. Trimming removed 1 base at V and 2 bases at J, with 8 bases between. From germline, CDR1 is SGHAT and CDR2 FQNNGV. In nucleotides, the CDR3 is TGTGCCAGCAGCTTAGGGAGGAGCAACTATGGCTACACCTTC. The encoded protein is CASSLGRSNYGYTF.

The chain employs TRBV30 and TRBJ1-3; the D gene is possibly TRBD1 (6 bases). V was trimmed by 3 bases and J by 0 bases, leaving 18 bases between them. Germline CDR1 and CDR2: GTSNPN and SVGIG (reference sequence). This CDR3 contains 17 residues. CDR3 DNA sequence: TGTGCCTGGAGATATGGACAGCGTATTGTCTCTGGAAACACCATATATTTT. Its protein is CAWRYGQRIVSGNTIYF. The complete variable domain, with remaining parts taken from reference TRBV30 and TRBJ1-3, reads SQTIHQWPATLVQPVGSPLSLECTVEGTSNPNLYWYRQAAGRGLQLLFYSVGIGQISSEVPQNLSASRPQDRQFILSSKKLLLSDSGFYLCAWRYGQRIVSGNTIYFGEGSWLTVV.

The chain carries TRBV11-1 and TRBJ2-1, with D uncertain. This CDR3 region has 11 residues. Per germline, CDR1 SGHAT and CDR2 FQDESV (reference sequence). V shed 8 bases and J shed 5 bases, with 7 bases lying between them. CDR3 residues: CASLGNNEQFF. CDR3 nucleotide sequence: TGTGCCAGCCTGGGGAACAATGAGCAGTTCTTC.

This CDR3 is CASSAGRVTYEQYF. The CDR3 bases are TGCGCCAGCAGCGCGGGCAGGGTCACCTACGAGCAGTACTTC. V and J are TRBV5-1 and TRBJ2-7; tentatively, D is TRBD1 or TRBD2 (5 bases each). This CDR3 contains 14 residues. V was pared by 4 bases and J by 2 bases, with 13 bases between. CDR1 SGHRS and CDR2 YFSETQ come from the germline V gene.

This rearrangement joins TRBV29-1 to TRBJ1-2, with TRBD1 matching 7 bases. The CDR3 covers 14 residues. Germline lookup yields CDR1 SQVTM and CDR2 ANQGSEA. The ends lost 5 bases at V and 3 bases at J; junction bases unmatched: 9. The CDR3 DNA is TGCAGCGTTAGGAGGAACAGGGGAGACTATGGCTACACCTTC. Amino acid sequence: CSVRRNRGDYGYTF.

Comment on this clone: The junction and the germline gene differ at one end; a read error may be behind it. The chain couples TRBV9 to TRBJ2-2; D possibly matches TRBD1 or TRBD2 (5 bases each). Germline-derived CDR1 and CDR2 are SGDLS and YYNGEE. The CDR3 has 14 amino acids. The CDR3 loop is CASSVVGGEGKLLF. Written as DNA, the CDR3 is TGTGCCAGCAGCGTAGTTGGGGGTGAAGGGAAGCTGCTTTTT.